This T cell receptor (beta chain) appears in the sequencing data of a study of long-term antiretroviral therapy in people with HIV. V gave up 2 bases and J gave up 7 bases; unmatched junction bases: 7. The CDR3 is 15 amino acids. The germline CDR1 and CDR2 sequences are SGHDN and FVKESK. This clone was recorded once. The antigen is undetermined. Version v3.0 of the immunoSEQ assay ran at survey level. Assay: immunoSEQ multiplex PCR; the TCRdb copy retains only in-frame clones and omits some. The sample carries 23,000 or so clones, 93% recorded once. Study outcomes and limitations: All time points showed a repertoire dominated by clones expanded before ART.

The sequencing used unsorted PBMCs, collected 7.6 years after starting antiretroviral therapy. The receptor was derived from a woman in her 40s with HIV. The chain employs TRBV14 and TRBJ2-1, with 8 nucleotides matching TRBD1. This CDR3 is CASSQSRTGRNEQFF. The CDR3 DNA is TGTGCCAGCAGCCAATCCCGGACAGGGAGGAATGAGCAGTTCTTC.